Below are 9 T cell receptor beta chains sequenced from a single sample in a study of T cells in Graves' hyperthyroidism and ophthalmopathy. TCR beta CDR3 regions were amplified from RNA. Initially, a first-round RT-PCR of the TCR CDR3 employed the HTBI primer set. One entry per CDR3 protein results from TCRdb running MiXCR on the multiplex PCR reads. The data show 300,000 to 400,000 distinct CDR3 sequences, roughly 14% seen once. The sample consisted of blood. The receptors were gathered from a woman aged 55 to 70 with Graves' hyperthyroidism.

This clonotype has a count of ten or more. V and J are TRBV9 and TRBJ2-3; 14 bases align to TRBD2. The CDR3 sequence is 17 residues long. The germline gives CDR1 SGDLS, CDR2 YYNGEE. The trim removed 3 bases at V and 3 bases at J, leaving 6 bases unmatched. The chain's CDR3 is CASSGGTSGSETDTQYF. Here the CDR3 DNA reads TGTGCCAGCAGCGGAGGGACTAGCGGGAGTGAAACAGATACGCAGTATTTT. Filled out from reference TRBV9 and TRBJ2-3, the complete variable domain reads DSGVTQTPKHLITATGQRVTLRCSPRSGDLSVYWYQQSLDQGLQFLIQYYNGEERAKGNILERFSAQQFPDLHSELNLSSLELGDSALYFCASSGGTSGSETDTQYFGPGTRLTVL.

This clonotype was seen many times. The J gene is TRBJ1-6, the V gene TRBV2; D is unresolved. Between the trimmed V and J ends, which lost 8 bases and 9 bases, there was a span of 11 bases. Per the germline V gene, CDR1 is SNHLY and CDR2 is FYNNEI. This CDR3 region has 12 residues. The CDR3 DNA reads as TGTGCCAGCCGAGGATCGGGTTCACCCCTCCACTTT. As protein: CASRGSGSPLHF. The variable domain in full, completed from reference TRBV2 and TRBJ1-6, reads EPEVTQTPSHQVTQMGQEVILRCVPISNHLYFYWYRQILGQKVEFLVSFYNNEISEKSEIFDDQFSVERPDGSNFTLKIRSTKLEDSAMYFCASRGSGSPLHFGNGTRLTVT.

This clonotype has only one observation. V and J are TRBV11-3 and TRBJ2-1; 15 positions match TRBD2. After removal of 1 base from V and 6 bases from J, the junction contained 10 bases not matched to a gene. In germline, CDR1 is SGHNT, CDR2 YENEEA. The length of the CDR3 is 19 residues. The chain's CDR3 is CASSLGLGLAGGGGNEQFF. The CDR3 coding sequence is TGTGCCAGCAGCTTAGGATTGGGACTAGCGGGAGGTGGCGGCAATGAGCAGTTCTTC.

This clonotype showed up many times. V usage is TRBV11-2 and J usage is TRBJ2-1, with TRBD2 matching over 7 bases. CDR3 length equals 15 residues. J was trimmed by 4 bases and V by 2 bases; bases with no gene match: 5. Germline CDR1 is SGHAT and CDR2 is FQNNGV. CDR3 bases: TGTGCCAGCAGCTTAATGGGAGGGCCGTACAATGAGCAGTTCTTC. Residues: CASSLMGGPYNEQFF.

This clonotype came up a few times. V and J are TRBV2 and TRBJ2-3; D not certain. The germline V gene has CDR1 SNHLY and CDR2 FYNNEI. V lost 10 bases to trimming and J lost 2 bases, with 13 bases between them. CDR3 length: 13 residues. The DNA of the CDR3 is TGTGCCACTTCACCGCGCACCACAGATACGCAGTATTTT. It codes for CATSPRTTDTQYF.

The chain employs TRBV7-2 and TRBJ1-2, with D uncertain. The germline V gene encodes CDR1 SGHTA and CDR2 FQGNSA. The ends were cut back, 5 bases at V and 4 bases at J, with 11 bases in the middle. The CDR3 extends over 13 amino acids. The CDR3 loop is CASSPPTGYGYTF. Here the CDR3 DNA reads TGTGCCAGCAGCCCCCCAACGGGCTATGGCTACACCTTC.

This clonotype has a count of ten or more. The J gene is TRBJ1-2, the V gene TRBV24-1; the D gene is possibly TRBD1 (5 bases). V shed 4 bases and J shed 3 bases, with 14 bases lying between them. CDR3 length equals 15 residues. The germline V gene encodes CDR1 KGHDR and CDR2 SFDVKD. The DNA for the CDR3 is TGTGCCACCAGTGACCAAAAAGACAGACACTATGGCTACACCTTC. Translating gives CATSDQKDRHYGYTF.

Ten or more counts support this clonotype. This chain connects TRBV29-1 to TRBJ2-5; unclear D gene. CDR3 size: 14 residues. Per the germline V gene, CDR1 is SQVTM and CDR2 is ANQGSEA. Trimming pared 7 bases from V and 2 bases from J, leaving 17 bases between. CDR3 nucleotide sequence: TGCAGCGCTGCCCGAGGCAGCCGACAAGAGACCCAGTACTTC. Amino acids: CSAARGSRQETQYF.

This clonotype was seen a single time. The chain employs TRBV28 and TRBJ2-1, with TRBD1 as a possible D gene (5 bases). V was shortened by 5 bases and J by 6 bases, with 14 bases between the two germline ends. The CDR3 covers 14 residues. Germline V CDR1 and CDR2: MDHEN, SYDVKM. For the CDR3, the DNA is TGTGCCAGCAGTCACCGCCGACAGCTCAATGAGCAGTTCTTC. Amino acids: CASSHRRQLNEQFF.